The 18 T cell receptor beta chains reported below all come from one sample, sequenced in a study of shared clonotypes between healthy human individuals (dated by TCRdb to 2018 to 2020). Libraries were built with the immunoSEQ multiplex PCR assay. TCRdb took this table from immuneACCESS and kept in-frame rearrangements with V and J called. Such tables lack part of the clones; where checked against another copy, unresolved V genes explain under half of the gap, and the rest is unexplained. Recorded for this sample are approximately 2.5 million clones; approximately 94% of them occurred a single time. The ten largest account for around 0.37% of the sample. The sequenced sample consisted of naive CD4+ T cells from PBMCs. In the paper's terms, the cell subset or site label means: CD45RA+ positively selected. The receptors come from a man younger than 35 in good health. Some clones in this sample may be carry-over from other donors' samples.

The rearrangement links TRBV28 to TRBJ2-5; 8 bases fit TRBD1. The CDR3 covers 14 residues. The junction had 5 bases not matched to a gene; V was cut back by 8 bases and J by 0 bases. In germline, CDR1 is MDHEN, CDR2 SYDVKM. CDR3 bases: TGTGCCAGCCAAACGACAGGGGACCAAGAGACCCAGTACTTC. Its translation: CASQTTGDQETQYF.

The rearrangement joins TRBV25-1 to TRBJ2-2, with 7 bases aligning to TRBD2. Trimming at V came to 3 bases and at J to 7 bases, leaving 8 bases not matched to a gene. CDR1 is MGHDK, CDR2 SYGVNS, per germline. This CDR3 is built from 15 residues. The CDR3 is CASSEGGERSGELFF. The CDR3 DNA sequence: TGTGCCAGCAGTGAGGGAGGGGAGCGTAGCGGGGAGCTGTTTTTT.

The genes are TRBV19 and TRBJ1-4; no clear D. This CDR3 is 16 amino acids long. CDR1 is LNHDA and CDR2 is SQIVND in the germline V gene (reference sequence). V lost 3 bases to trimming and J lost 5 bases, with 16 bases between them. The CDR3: CASSIFGRLRNEKLFF. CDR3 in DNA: TGTGCCAGTAGTATCTTCGGACGGTTAAGAAATGAAAAACTGTTTTTT.

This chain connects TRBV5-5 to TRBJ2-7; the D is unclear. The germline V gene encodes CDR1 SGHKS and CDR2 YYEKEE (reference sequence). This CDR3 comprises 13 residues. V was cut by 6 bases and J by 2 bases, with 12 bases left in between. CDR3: CASNRVSTYEQYF. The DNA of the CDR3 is TGTGCCAGCAATAGGGTGTCGACCTACGAGCAGTACTTC.

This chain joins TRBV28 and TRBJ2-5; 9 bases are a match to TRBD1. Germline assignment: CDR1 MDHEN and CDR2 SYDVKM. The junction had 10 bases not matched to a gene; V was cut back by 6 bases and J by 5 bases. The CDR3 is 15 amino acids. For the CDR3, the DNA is TGTGCCAGCAGCTCTGGGGGGACAGGGCGGGAGACCCAGTACTTC. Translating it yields CASSSGGTGRETQYF.

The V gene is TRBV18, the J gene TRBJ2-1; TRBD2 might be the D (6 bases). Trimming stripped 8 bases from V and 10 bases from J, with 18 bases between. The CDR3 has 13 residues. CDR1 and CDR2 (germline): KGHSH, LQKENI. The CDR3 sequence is CASPQRVPREQFF. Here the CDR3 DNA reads TGTGCCAGCCCCCAGCGGGTCCCTAGAGAGCAGTTCTTC.

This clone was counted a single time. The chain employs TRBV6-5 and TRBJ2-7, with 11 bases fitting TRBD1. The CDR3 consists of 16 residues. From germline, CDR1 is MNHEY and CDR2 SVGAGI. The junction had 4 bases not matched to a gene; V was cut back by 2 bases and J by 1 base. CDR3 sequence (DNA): TGTGCCAGCAGTTACGCCGGGACAGGGGGATCCTACGAGCAGTACTTC. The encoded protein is CASSYAGTGGSYEQYF.

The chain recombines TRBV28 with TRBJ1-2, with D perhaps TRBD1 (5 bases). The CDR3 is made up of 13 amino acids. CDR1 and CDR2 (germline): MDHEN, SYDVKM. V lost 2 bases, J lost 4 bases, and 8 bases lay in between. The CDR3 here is CASSLDSAYGYTF. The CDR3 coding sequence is TGTGCCAGCAGTTTAGACAGTGCCTATGGCTACACCTTC.

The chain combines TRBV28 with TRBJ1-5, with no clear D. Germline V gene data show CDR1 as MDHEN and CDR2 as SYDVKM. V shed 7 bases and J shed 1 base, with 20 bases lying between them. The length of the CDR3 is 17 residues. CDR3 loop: CASTTPDGLPSNQPQHF. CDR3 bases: TGTGCCAGCACCACACCTGACGGATTACCGAGCAATCAGCCCCAGCATTTT.

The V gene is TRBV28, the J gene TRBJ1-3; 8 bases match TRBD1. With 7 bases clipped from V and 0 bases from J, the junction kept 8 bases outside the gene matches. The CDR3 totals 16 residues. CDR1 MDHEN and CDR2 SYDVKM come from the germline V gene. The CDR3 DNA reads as TGTGCCAGCACGAGGGCACAGGGGGGCTCTGGAAACACCATATATTTT. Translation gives CASTRAQGGSGNTIYF.

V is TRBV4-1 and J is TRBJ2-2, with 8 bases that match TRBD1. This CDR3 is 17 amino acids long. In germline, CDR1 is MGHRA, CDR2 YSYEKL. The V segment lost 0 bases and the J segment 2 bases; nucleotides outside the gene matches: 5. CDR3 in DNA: TGCGCCAGCAGCCAAGAAGGACAGGGAGGTAACACCGGGGAGCTGTTTTTT. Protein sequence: CASSQEGQGGNTGELFF.

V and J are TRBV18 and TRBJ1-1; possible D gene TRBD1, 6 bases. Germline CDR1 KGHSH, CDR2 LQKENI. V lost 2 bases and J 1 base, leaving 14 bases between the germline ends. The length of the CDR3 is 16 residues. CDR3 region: CASSPREGGRNTEAFF. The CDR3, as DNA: TGTGCCAGCTCACCAAGGGAGGGGGGGCGGAACACTGAAGCTTTCTTT.

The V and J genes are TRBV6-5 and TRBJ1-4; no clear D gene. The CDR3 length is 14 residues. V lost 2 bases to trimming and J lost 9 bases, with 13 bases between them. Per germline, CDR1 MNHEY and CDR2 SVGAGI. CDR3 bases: TGTGCCAGCAGTTACGGTCCAGATTTACAAAAACTGTTTTTT. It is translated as CASSYGPDLQKLFF.

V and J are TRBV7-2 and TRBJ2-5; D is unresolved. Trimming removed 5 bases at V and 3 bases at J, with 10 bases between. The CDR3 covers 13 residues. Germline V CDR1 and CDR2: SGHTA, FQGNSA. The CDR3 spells CASSRRVEETQYF. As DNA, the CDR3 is TGTGCCAGCAGCAGGAGAGTGGAAGAGACCCAGTACTTC.

The DNA for the CDR3 is TGTGCCAGCAGCTTTCTCGGCCAGGGTCAGCCCCAGCATTTT. It specifies CASSFLGQGQPQHF. The chain recombines TRBV5-6 with TRBJ1-5, with D maybe TRBD1 (5 bases). V dropped 2 bases and J dropped 6 bases, with 12 bases sitting between them. Germline CDR1 is SGHDT and CDR2 is YYEEEE. The CDR3 has 14 amino acids.

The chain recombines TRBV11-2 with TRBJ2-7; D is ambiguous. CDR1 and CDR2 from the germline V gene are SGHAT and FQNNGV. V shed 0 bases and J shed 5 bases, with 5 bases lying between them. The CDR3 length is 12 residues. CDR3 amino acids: CASSLDPDEQYF. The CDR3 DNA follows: TGTGCCAGCAGCTTAGATCCCGACGAGCAGTACTTC.

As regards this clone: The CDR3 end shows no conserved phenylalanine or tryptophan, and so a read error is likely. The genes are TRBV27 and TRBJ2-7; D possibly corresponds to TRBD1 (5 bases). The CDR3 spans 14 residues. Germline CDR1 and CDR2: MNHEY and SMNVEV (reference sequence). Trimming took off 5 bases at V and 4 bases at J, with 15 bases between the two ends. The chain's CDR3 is CASSRVPAGYEQYL. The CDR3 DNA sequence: TGTGCCAGCAGTCGCGTCCCGGCAGGGTACGAGCAGTACCTC.

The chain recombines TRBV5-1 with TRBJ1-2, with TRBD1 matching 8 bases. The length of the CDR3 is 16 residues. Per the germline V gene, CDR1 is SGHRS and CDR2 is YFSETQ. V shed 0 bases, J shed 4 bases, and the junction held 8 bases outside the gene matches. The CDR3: CASSLVGTGLFYGYTF. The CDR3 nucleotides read TGCGCCAGCAGCTTGGTGGGGACAGGACTTTTCTATGGCTACACCTTC.